The 27 T cell receptor beta chains below were found in one sample sequenced in a study of cytomegalovirus exposure and HLA in healthy donors. Researchers ran the PCR with 60 Vbeta and 13 Jbeta primers. Generated by immunoSEQ multiplex PCR, the TCRdb table keeps only in-frame clones and is missing some. The sample carries tens of thousands of clones, around 71% recorded once. The sample taken for sequencing was PBMCs. The source is a man in his 60s in good health and CMV-seronegative.

The chain links TRBV30 to TRBJ1-1; D perhaps matches TRBD1 (6 bases). V dropped 4 bases and J dropped 0 bases, with 24 bases sitting between them. Germline-derived CDR1 and CDR2 are GTSNPN and SVGIG (reference sequence). The CDR3 runs 18 residues. CDR3 sequence (DNA): TGTGCCTGGACGAAAGGGGCAGACAGGTTTGGCATGAACACTGAAGCTTTCTTT. Translating gives CAWTKGADRFGMNTEAFF.

The genes are TRBV5-1 and TRBJ2-3, with 7 bases that match TRBD2. Germline loops: CDR1 SGHRS, CDR2 YFSETQ. J lost 4 bases, V lost 4 bases, and 15 bases had no gene match. There are 17 residues in the CDR3. CDR3 amino acids: CASSGGVSGPRADTQYF. Here the CDR3 DNA reads TGCGCCAGCAGCGGGGGGGTGAGCGGACCTAGGGCAGATACGCAGTATTTT.

This clone occurred once. V gene TRBV5-1 combines with J gene TRBJ2-4, with TRBD2 matching over 9 bases. Germline V gene sequence: CDR1 SGHRS, CDR2 YFSETQ. The V and J ends lost 4 bases and 6 bases, in that order; junction bases with no gene match: 11. CDR3 length: 16 residues. The CDR3 nucleotides read TGCGCCAGCAGCGCTAGCGGGACCCTCCAATTAAACATTCAGTACTTC. Translation gives CASSASGTLQLNIQYF.

The gene calls are TRBV19 and TRBJ2-1, with TRBD1 as a possible D gene (7 bases). V was shortened by 8 bases and J by 1 base, with 15 bases between the two germline ends. The germline V gene encodes CDR1 LNHDA and CDR2 SQIVND (reference sequence). The length of the CDR3 is 15 residues. The CDR3 protein is CASYQGGPSYNEQFF. In DNA form, the CDR3 reads TGTGCCAGTTACCAGGGGGGCCCATCCTACAATGAGCAGTTCTTC.

The rearrangement uses TRBV5-1 and TRBJ2-1, with 8 bases identical to TRBD2. The germline CDR1 and CDR2 sequences are SGHRS and YFSETQ. This CDR3 region has 12 residues. V lost 2 bases to trimming and J lost 9 bases; unmatched junction nucleotides: 1. CDR3 residues: CASSFLAGEQFF. The DNA of the CDR3 is TGCGCCAGCAGCTTCCTAGCGGGTGAGCAGTTCTTC.

A word on this clone: An end of the junction does not agree with germline; a read error may underlie this. The chain combines TRBV7-9 with TRBJ1-5; maybe TRBD1 (6 bases). The CDR3 is 13 amino acids. Germline CDR1 and CDR2: SEHNR and FQNEAQ (reference sequence). CDR3 nucleotide sequence: TGTTCCAGCAGCTCAGGGGAGATTCAGCCCCAGCATTTT. Its protein is CSSSSGEIQPQHF.

The chain's CDR3 is CASSDLPRQVNQPQHF. The CDR3 DNA is TGTGCCAGCAGTGATCTCCCGAGACAGGTGAATCAGCCCCAGCATTTT. The genes are TRBV2 and TRBJ1-5; the D gene is possibly TRBD1 (6 bases). V shed 3 bases and J shed 4 bases, with 16 bases lying between them. This CDR3 is 16 amino acids long. Germline V CDR1 and CDR2: SNHLY, FYNNEI. Full variable domain (missing parts from reference TRBV2 and TRBJ1-5): EPEVTQTPSHQVTQMGQEVILRCVPISNHLYFYWYRQILGQKVEFLVSFYNNEISEKSEIFDDQFSVERPDGSNFTLKIRSTKLEDSAMYFCASSDLPRQVNQPQHFGDGTRLSIL.

The J gene is TRBJ2-7, the V gene TRBV7-2; D possibly corresponds to TRBD1 (5 bases). The germline V gene encodes CDR1 SGHTA and CDR2 FQGNSA. This CDR3 has 14 amino acids. V was shortened by 5 bases and J by 1 base, with 12 bases between the two germline ends. The CDR3 DNA follows: TGTGCCAGCAGCCCCCAGGGCAGATCCTACGAGCAGTACTTC. Protein product: CASSPQGRSYEQYF.

V usage is TRBV9 and J usage is TRBJ2-7; possible D gene TRBD2, 6 bases. The CDR3 totals 15 residues. The germline V gene has CDR1 SGDLS and CDR2 YYNGEE. V gave up 0 bases and J gave up 1 base, with 11 bases separating them. For the CDR3, the DNA is TGTGCCAGCAGCGTAGGCTTGCGGGGTTCCTACGAGCAGTACTTC. This translates into CASSVGLRGSYEQYF.

In this sample, this clone turned up a few times. The chain combines TRBV5-1 with TRBJ2-1; D not certain. The germline V gene encodes CDR1 SGHRS and CDR2 YFSETQ. The V end was cut by 0 bases, the J end by 7 bases, with 5 bases between. The CDR3 totals 12 residues. This chain's CDR3 is CASSLAGNEQFF. DNA of the CDR3: TGCGCCAGCAGCTTGGCCGGGAATGAGCAGTTCTTC.

The chain carries TRBV19 and TRBJ1-2; 7 positions match TRBD1. The V gene's germline CDR1 is LNHDA and CDR2 SQIVND (reference sequence). This CDR3 comprises 15 residues. V was pared by 5 bases and J by 0 bases, with 6 bases of the junction left unmatched. Here the CDR3 reads CASSEGALSNYGYTF. DNA of the CDR3: TGTGCCAGTAGTGAGGGGGCGCTTTCTAACTATGGCTACACCTTC. Together with reference TRBV19 and TRBJ1-2, the CDR3 gives the full variable domain: DGGITQSPKYLFRKEGQNVTLSCEQNLNHDAMYWYRQDPGQGLRLIYYSQIVNDFQKGDIAEGYSVSREKKESFPLTVTSAQKNPTAFYLCASSEGALSNYGYTFGSGTRLTVV.

The CDR3 is CASSSEQNNEQFF. DNA of the CDR3: TGTGCCAGTAGCTCTGAGCAAAACAATGAGCAGTTCTTC. The genes are TRBV19 and TRBJ2-1; no clear D. Trimming took 6 bases from V and 5 from J, leaving 11 bases between them. In germline, CDR1 is LNHDA, CDR2 SQIVND (reference sequence). The length of the CDR3 is 13 residues.

This clone was seen a handful of times. The V and J genes are TRBV6-5 and TRBJ1-1; D unclear. The germline V gene encodes CDR1 MNHEY and CDR2 SVGAGI. CDR3 length: 15 residues. The V end lost 10 bases, the J end lost 0 bases, and 18 bases lay between the germline ends. CDR3 nucleotides: TGTGCCACTCGTCTAGCTCCGGATATGAACACTGAAGCTTTCTTT. It specifies CATRLAPDMNTEAFF.

J is TRBJ2-2 and V is TRBV5-4; 8 bases match TRBD2. The length of the CDR3 is 17 residues. V gave up 4 bases and J gave up 4 bases; unmatched junction bases: 12. Germline V gene lookup returns CDR1 SGHNT and CDR2 YYREEE (reference sequence). The CDR3 DNA reads as TGTGCCAGCAGCCGAGGGGCGGGGGGCAGGGGCACCGGGGAGCTGTTTTTT. Its translation is CASSRGAGGRGTGELFF.

J is TRBJ2-1 and V is TRBV6-1; 7 positions agree with TRBD1. Germline V lookup: CDR1 MNHNS, CDR2 SASEGT. This CDR3 has 14 residues. V shed 6 bases, J shed 3 bases, and the junction held 5 bases outside the gene matches. CDR3 DNA sequence: TGTGCCAGCAGGGGACAGCGAAACTACAATGAGCAGTTCTTC. Amino acids: CASRGQRNYNEQFF.

This sequence joins TRBV15 and TRBJ2-2, with 11 bases that match TRBD2. The CDR3 runs 16 residues. With V trimmed by 5 bases and J by 3 bases, 5 bases remained unmatched. Germline V gene lookup returns CDR1 LNHNV and CDR2 YYDKDF (reference sequence). The CDR3 nucleotides are TGTGCCACCAGCGGGGGACTAGCGGAATACACCGGGGAGCTGTTTTTT. Its protein product is CATSGGLAEYTGELFF.

This sequence joins TRBV6-5 and TRBJ1-2, with a tentative D call TRBD1 (6 bases). The germline CDR1 and CDR2 sequences are MNHEY and SVGAGI. The CDR3 spans 14 residues. V lost 3 bases and J lost 2, with 10 bases in between. The CDR3 loop reads CASSYKDRNYGYTF. The CDR3 nucleotides read TGTGCCAGCAGTTATAAGGACAGAAACTATGGCTACACCTTC.

The J gene is TRBJ2-1, the V gene TRBV19, with 7 nucleotides matching TRBD1. This CDR3 spans 14 amino acids. The V segment lost 6 bases and the J segment 3 bases; nucleotides outside the gene matches: 5. Germline loops: CDR1 LNHDA, CDR2 SQIVND (reference sequence). This CDR3 is CASSVRDSYNEQFF. The CDR3 DNA reads TGTGCCAGTAGCGTCCGGGACAGCTACAATGAGCAGTTCTTC. The full variable domain, rest sourced from reference TRBV19 and TRBJ2-1, is DGGITQSPKYLFRKEGQNVTLSCEQNLNHDAMYWYRQDPGQGLRLIYYSQIVNDFQKGDIAEGYSVSREKKESFPLTVTSAQKNPTAFYLCASSVRDSYNEQFFGPGTRLTVL.

The V call is TRBV5-8, the J call TRBJ2-1; TRBD1 matches 8 bases. V shed 7 bases and J 8 bases; nucleotides not matched to a gene: 11. CDR3 length equals 14 residues. Germline loops: CDR1 SGHTS, CDR2 YDEGEE. This CDR3 reads CASAYRGYKDEQFF. The CDR3 bases are TGTGCCAGCGCATACAGGGGGTATAAGGATGAGCAGTTCTTC. The full variable domain, in which reference TRBV5-8 and TRBJ2-1 provide the parts outside the CDR3, is EAGVTQSPTHLIKTRGQQATLRCSPISGHTSVYWYQQALGLGLQFLLWYDEGEERNRGNFPPRFSGRQFPNYSSELNVNALELEDSALYLCASAYRGYKDEQFFGPGTRLTVL.

This chain uses TRBV6-5 with TRBJ2-2; 8 bases line up with TRBD2. V dropped 6 bases and J dropped 7; count of bases not matched to a gene: 10. The CDR3 covers 15 residues. Germline V lookup: CDR1 MNHEY, CDR2 SVGAGI. The CDR3 protein is CASRLMTSVDGELFF. The CDR3 DNA follows: TGTGCCAGCAGGCTAATGACTAGCGTGGACGGGGAGCTGTTTTTT.

Comment on this clone: The germline gene is not matched at one end of the junction; a read error may be the cause. The chain uses TRBV5-1 and TRBJ2-7, with D uncertain. The CDR3 runs to 15 residues. Germline V gene sequence: CDR1 SGHRS, CDR2 YFSETQ. CDR3 coding DNA: TGCGCCAGCAGCCCTGGCAGCGCGAACTCCTGCGAGCAGTACTTC. Translating gives CASSPGSANSCEQYF.

The rearrangement joins TRBV2 to TRBJ1-4, with TRBD1 identical over 10 bases. This CDR3 is 15 amino acids long. The J segment lost 8 bases and the V segment lost 6 bases, leaving 9 bases of the junction unmatched. Germline values: CDR1 SNHLY, CDR2 FYNNEI. The CDR3 DNA reads as TGTGCCAGCAGAGCCGACAGGGGGCGAAACGAAAAACTGTTTTTT. It specifies CASRADRGRNEKLFF.

This chain joins TRBV10-3 and TRBJ1-6; 9 nucleotides line up with TRBD1. With 3 bases clipped from V and 5 bases from J, the junction kept 8 bases outside the gene matches. The CDR3 loop spans 17 amino acids. Germline assignment: CDR1 ENHRY and CDR2 SYGVKD. CDR3 amino acids: CAISDTDRGPHNSPLHF. CDR3 nucleotide sequence: TGTGCCATCAGTGATACGGACAGGGGTCCCCATAATTCACCCCTCCACTTT.

The chain couples TRBV2 to TRBJ2-7; 7 bases agree with TRBD2. CDR3 length: 15 residues. CDR1 and CDR2 from the germline V gene are SNHLY and FYNNEI. Germline trimming cut 4 bases from V and 4 bases from J; bases unmatched to any gene: 10. The DNA for the CDR3 is TGTGCCAGCAGTGTACCGACTAGCCGCCGGTACGAGCAGTACTTC. Its translation is CASSVPTSRRYEQYF.

The V gene is TRBV19, the J gene TRBJ2-5, with 8 bases identical to TRBD1. From germline, CDR1 is LNHDA and CDR2 SQIVND (reference sequence). The CDR3 runs to 13 residues. J was trimmed by 5 bases and V by 5 bases; bases with no gene match: 4. The CDR3 bases are TGTGCCAGTAGTCAGGGGGCTAGCGAGACCCAGTACTTC. Translated, it gives CASSQGASETQYF.

The V call is TRBV9, the J call TRBJ2-7; 9 nucleotides line up with TRBD1. This CDR3 comprises 16 residues. The germline gives CDR1 SGDLS, CDR2 YYNGEE. V was pared by 0 bases and J by 2 bases, with 6 bases of the junction left unmatched. As DNA, the CDR3 is TGTGCCAGCAGCGTAGACGGACAGGGGATGACCTACGAGCAGTACTTC. It specifies CASSVDGQGMTYEQYF. The entire variable domain, with the rest obtained from reference TRBV9 and TRBJ2-7, is as follows: DSGVTQTPKHLITATGQRVTLRCSPRSGDLSVYWYQQSLDQGLQFLIQYYNGEERAKGNILERFSAQQFPDLHSELNLSSLELGDSALYFCASSVDGQGMTYEQYFGPGTRLTVT.

The chain joins TRBV19 to TRBJ2-2; maybe TRBD2 (5 bases). Germline CDR1 reads LNHDA; CDR2 reads SQIVND (reference sequence). The CDR3 is 15 amino acids. Deletions cut 3 bases from V and 0 bases from J, with 8 bases between. CDR3: CASSMAGANTGELFF. DNA for the CDR3: TGTGCCAGTAGTATGGCGGGCGCGAACACCGGGGAGCTGTTTTTT.